The rows below give T cell receptor beta chains drawn from one sample of a study of tumor-infiltrating lymphocytes in localized non-small cell lung cancer. The data were produced by immunoSEQ multiplex PCR, yet TCRdb's version contains in-frame clones alone and is incomplete. The table has about 21,000 clones, 80% seen once. Material: lung tumor tissue. Receptors originate from a human donor with non-small cell lung cancer. CDR3s include the opening cysteine and the closing phenylalanine or tryptophan. A D gene is named only where the DNA matches it firmly. Size tells how often a clone was seen (once, few, many) or the class of an expanded clone, and some rows leave it out.

D,J,size,V,CDR3,DNA
NA,TRBJ1-3,NA,TRBV27,CASPLRSGDTIYF,TGTGCCAGCCCCCTAAGATCGGGAGACACCATATATTTT
TRBD2,TRBJ2-5,NA,TRBV7-8,CASSLSKREGLIRETQYF,TGTGCCAGCAGCCTCTCGAAGCGGGAGGGCCTCATAAGAGAGACCCAGTACTTC
TRBD1,TRBJ2-3,NA,TRBV7-8,CASSSYPGTVTDTQYF,TGTGCCAGCAGCTCGTACCCCGGGACAGTAACAGATACGCAGTATTTT
NA,TRBJ1-1,NA,TRBV7-9,CASSSYRVSGNTEAFF,TGTGCCAGCAGCTCCTACAGGGTTTCAGGGAACACTGAAGCTTTCTTT
NA,TRBJ1-1,NA,TRBV7-9,CASSFGGIKDTEAFF,TGTGCCAGCAGCTTTGGGGGGATAAAGGACACTGAAGCTTTCTTT
NA,TRBJ1-1,NA,TRBV7-9,CASSREGETEAFF,TGTGCCAGCAGCCGGGAGGGGGAGACTGAAGCTTTCTTT
NA,TRBJ1-2,few,TRBV9,CASRFYGYTF,TGTGCCAGCAGATTCTATGGCTACACCTTC
NA,TRBJ1-4,NA,TRBV9,CASSVADGVFEKLFF,TGTGCCAGCAGCGTAGCAGACGGCGTTTTTGAAAAACTGTTTTTT
NA,TRBJ1-1,NA,TRBV14,CASSQAGGGTEAFF,TGTGCCAGCAGCCAAGCGGGGGGGGGCACTGAAGCTTTCTTT
TRBD1,TRBJ2-3,NA,TRBV7-8,CASSLRQGIADTQYF,TGTGCCAGCAGCTTAAGACAGGGGATAGCAGATACGCAGTATTTT
NA,TRBJ2-3,NA,TRBV9,CASSARGSTDTQYF,TGTGCCAGCAGCGCAAGAGGAAGCACAGATACGCAGTATTTT
NA,TRBJ2-7,once,TRBV2,CASRGVRDEQYF,TGTGCCAGCAGGGGTGTAAGGGACGAGCAGTACTTC
NA,TRBJ2-5,NA,TRBV28,CASSSIPGQETQYF,TGTGCCAGCAGTTCCATCCCGGGCCAAGAGACCCAGTACTTC
NA,TRBJ2-2,NA,TRBV4-3,CASSSRTVGSTYTGELFF,TGCGCCAGCAGCTCAAGGACAGTAGGTAGCACATACACCGGGGAGCTGTTTTTT
NA,TRBJ2-7,medium-sized,TRBV20-1,CSARRVDEQYF,TGCAGTGCTAGGCGTGTAGACGAGCAGTACTTC
NA,TRBJ2-7,NA,TRBV5-4,CASSLDRARGYF,TGTGCCAGCAGCTTAGACCGGGCCAGGGGGTACTTC
TRBD1,TRBJ2-3,NA,TRBV9,CASSALGTVTDTQYF,TGTGCCAGCAGCGCCCTAGGGACAGTCACAGATACGCAGTATTTT
NA,TRBJ2-4,NA,TRBV6-1,CASSEAPLYIQYF,TGTGCCAGCAGTGAGGCCCCCCTATACATTCAGTACTTC
NA,TRBJ1-2,NA,TRBV7-2,CASSLGGYGYTF,TGTGCCAGCAGCTTAGGTGGCTATGGCTACACCTTC
NA,TRBJ2-5,NA,TRBV10-2,CASSESNREETQYF,TGCGCCAGCAGTGAGTCGAATAGGGAAGAGACCCAGTACTTC
TRBD2,TRBJ2-3,NA,TRBV7-3,CASSFGLAGPFTDTQYF,TGTGCCAGCAGCTTCGGACTAGCGGGACCCTTCACAGATACGCAGTATTTT
NA,TRBJ2-1,once,TRBV4-2,CASSQDRSSSYNEQFF,TGTGCCAGCAGCCAAGATCGGTCGAGCTCCTACAATGAGCAGTTCTTC
NA,TRBJ2-1,NA,TRBV29-1,CSAVILPSEMLLF,TGCAGCGCCGTTATACTGCCCTCGGAAATGTTGCTCTTC
NA,TRBJ2-2,NA,TRBV10-2,CANQTGELFF,TGCGCCAACCAGACCGGGGAGCTGTTTTTT